These T cell receptor beta chains were read from a single sample in a study of blood T cell repertoires in COVID-19. Method: immunoSEQ multiplex PCR; TCRdb's copy keeps in-frame clones and lacks some. The top ten hold about 3.3% of the sample, which has about 90,000 clones, approximately 91% seen once. Sequencing was performed on peripheral blood. Source of these receptors: a woman aged 65 to 85 with acute or convalescent COVID-19. Both conserved end residues are part of each CDR3. A D gene is named only where the DNA matches it firmly. Expanded clones are given a class, and other clones once, few, many or no size at all.

CDR3nt	CDR3aa	j_gene	v_gene	abundance	d_gene
TGTGCCAGCACCTCCGGACAGGGGGTTTACACCATATATTTT	CASTSGQGVYTIYF	TRBJ1-3	TRBV6-5	.	TRBD1
TGTGCCAGTAGTATGGGCTGGCCGGGAGGTAGCACAGATACGCAGTATTTT	CASSMGWPGGSTDTQYF	TRBJ2-3	TRBV19	.	TRBD2
TGTGCCAGCTCACCACCTTGGGTGGGGGCGGGCACTGAAGCTTTCTTT	CASSPPWVGAGTEAFF	TRBJ1-1	TRBV18	.	.
TGCGCCAGCAGCCCAATGACAGGGGCGAACACTGAAGCTTTCTTT	CASSPMTGANTEAFF	TRBJ1-1	TRBV4-1	.	TRBD1
TGCGCCAGCAGCTTGGTTGTTAGTCTAGCAGATACGCAGTATTTT	CASSLVVSLADTQYF	TRBJ2-3	TRBV5-1	.	.
TGTGCCAGCAGTTATGGTGGCGGGGGAGGTGAAGCTTTCTTT	CASSYGGGGGEAFF	TRBJ1-1	TRBV6-5	.	.
TGTGCCAGCAGCTTAAATCGGGAGGGGGAGGGCTCCTATAATTCACCCCTCCACTTT	CASSLNREGEGSYNSPLHF	TRBJ1-6	TRBV7-2	.	.
TGTGCCAGCAGCAGAAAAGGTGGGGGGGAGTCACCCCTCCACTTT	CASSRKGGGESPLHF	TRBJ1-6	TRBV3-1/TRBV3-2	few	.
TGTGCCAGCAGCCGTGACGGGAGCTTGTACAATGAGCAGTTCTTC	CASSRDGSLYNEQFF	TRBJ2-1	TRBV5-6	.	.
TGTGCCAGCAGCAGGCGGCCGACAGTGGGCCCAGTTAGGGGCTACACCTTC	CASSRRPTVGPVRGYTF	TRBJ1-2	TRBV5-4	once	.
TGCGCCAGCAGCCAGGAAAGGGGAACTGAAGCTTTCTTT	CASSQERGTEAFF	TRBJ1-1	TRBV5-1	few	.
TGTGCCAGTAGTATTCCGGGACAGCGACAGGGCTACACCTTC	CASSIPGQRQGYTF	TRBJ1-2	TRBV19	.	TRBD1
TGTGCCAGCAGCCAAGATGTTGGGCGGGGGCGGTCCGGGACCCAGTACTTC	CASSQDVGRGRSGTQYF	TRBJ2-5	TRBV3-1/TRBV3-2	.	.
TGTGCCAGCAGCCCGACGGGATCCTACAATGAGCAGTTCTTC	CASSPTGSYNEQFF	TRBJ2-1	TRBV3-1/TRBV3-2	few	.
TGTGCCATCAGTTCCGGGGCCGGGGAGCTGTTTTTT	CAISSGAGELFF	TRBJ2-2	TRBV10-3	.	.
TGTGCCAGCAGCTTAGCTAGGACAGGGACGTTCGGCGAGCAGTACTTC	CASSLARTGTFGEQYF	TRBJ2-7	TRBV7-8	.	TRBD1
TGTGCCAGCAGTGAAGGCCTGTTGCGTGAGCAGTTCTTC	CASSEGLLREQFF	TRBJ2-1	TRBV6-1	.	.
TGTGCCAGCAGTAGGACCGAGGGCGGGGAGCTGTTTTTT	CASSRTEGGELFF	TRBJ2-2	TRBV6-4	few	.
TGTGCCAGCAGCCAAAGGGGATCTGACGGCTACACCTTC	CASSQRGSDGYTF	TRBJ1-2	TRBV3-1/TRBV3-2	.	.
TGTGCCAGCAGCCCTGGGGGGAGGCGGGAGCTGTTTTTT	CASSPGGRRELFF	TRBJ2-2	TRBV28	once	.
TGCGCCAGCAGCTTGCGACAGGGAGAGTGGAATGAGCAGTTCTTC	CASSLRQGEWNEQFF	TRBJ2-1	TRBV5-1	.	TRBD1
TGTGCCAGCAGCCAAGATAGTAGTACCCAAGAGACCCAGTACTTC	CASSQDSSTQETQYF	TRBJ2-5	TRBV14	.	.
TGTGCCAGCAGTCCATATGGGGAGGGTTCGGGGAGAAAGGAAGCTTTCTTT	CASSPYGEGSGRKEAFF	TRBJ1-1	TRBV25-1	.	.
TGTGCCAGCCAGGGACAGGGAGAAGATACGCAGTATTTT	CASQGQGEDTQYF	TRBJ2-3	TRBV18	.	TRBD1
TGTGCCAGCAGCGTCGATAGCGGCTACTCCTACGAGCAGTACTTC	CASSVDSGYSYEQYF	TRBJ2-7	TRBV6-5	.	.
TGTGCCAGCAGCTCCCCCAGCGGGGCCTACAATGAGCAGTTCTTC	CASSSPSGAYNEQFF	TRBJ2-1	TRBV7-2	.	TRBD2
TGTGCCAGCAGTCCGTGGACGCAGGGTGGGCAGCCCCAGCATTTT	CASSPWTQGGQPQHF	TRBJ1-5	TRBV28	.	.
TGTGCCAGTAGTATCCTGACAGGGTCGGGGAACACTGAAGCTTTCTTT	CASSILTGSGNTEAFF	TRBJ1-1	TRBV19	.	TRBD1
TGTGCCAGCAGCTTAGACGGGGGTTCCGGAAACACCATATATTTT	CASSLDGGSGNTIYF	TRBJ1-3	TRBV11-2	.	.
TGTGCCAGCAGCCCGGGGGGCACAGGGAAAATCTACGAGCAGTACTTC	CASSPGGTGKIYEQYF	TRBJ2-7	TRBV5-5	.	.
TGCGCCAGCAGCAGCCGGACAGGGGGAGCCGGGGAGCTGTTTTTT	CASSSRTGGAGELFF	TRBJ2-2	TRBV5-1	.	TRBD1
TGTGCCAGCAGCCGGAGGACTGAAGCTTTCTTT	CASSRRTEAFF	TRBJ1-1	TRBV28	.	.
TGTGCCAGTAAAGGACAGGGAATGAACACTGAAGCTTTCTTT	CASKGQGMNTEAFF	TRBJ1-1	TRBV19	.	TRBD1